These 6 T cell receptor beta chains share one sample of origin, sequenced in a study of tumor and adjacent non-tumor tissue in lung cancer. No cell sorting was done before RNA was extracted from the tissue. A modified ARM-PCR protocol with three rounds of nested PCR amplified TCRbeta. MiXCR, applied by TCRdb to the multiplex PCR reads, yields one record per CDR3 protein. The sample has about 78,000 distinct CDR3 sequences; 75% to 90% are singletons. Material: lung tumor tissue. Source of these receptors: a woman between 45 and 60 years old with non-small cell lung cancer.

This clonotype was picked up one time. Mismatch with germline at one junction end may stem from a read error. The chain joins TRBV30 to TRBJ2-3; D might be TRBD1 or TRBD2, each matching 5 bases. Germline V gene lookup returns CDR1 GTSNPN and CDR2 SVGIG (reference sequence). The CDR3 is 14 amino acids. CDR3: CTCQQEADTDTQYF. CDR3 in DNA: TGTACCTGTCAACAGGAGGCCGACACAGATACGCAGTATTTT.

A note on this clonotype: No conserved phenylalanine or tryptophan ends this CDR3, so it is likely a read error. The V call is TRBV12-3 or TRBV12-4, the J call TRBJ2-7, with TRBD1 identical over 8 bases. The CDR3 consists of 14 residues. V lost 6 bases and J lost 7; bases outside the gene matches: 11. The chain's CDR3 is CASRWGQAAREQYC. CDR3 DNA: TGTGCCAGCAGATGGGGACAGGCGGCAAGGGAGCAGTACTGC.

Comments on this clonotype: One end of the junction fails to match germline, which may point to a read error. The chain couples TRBV20-1 to TRBJ2-2, with D tentatively TRBD2 (6 bases). The CDR3 covers 14 residues. Germline lookup yields CDR1 DFQATT and CDR2 SNEGSKA (reference sequence). The CDR3 here is CNARISGNTGELFF. The CDR3 coding sequence is TGCAATGCTAGAATTAGCGGTAACACCGGGGAGCTGTTTTTT.

As for this clonotype: At one end, the junction sequence differs from germline, possibly due to a read error. The gene calls are TRBV11-2 and TRBJ2-2, with TRBD1 as a possible D gene (6 bases). The germline V gene encodes CDR1 SGHAT and CDR2 FQNNGV. The CDR3 totals 14 residues. CDR3 protein: CATSKNWDTGKLFF. The CDR3 coding sequence is TGTGCCACCAGCAAAAACTGGGACACCGGAAAGCTGTTTTTT.

The chain employs TRBV20-1 and TRBJ2-3, with TRBD1 identical over 10 bases. Near its end, the DNA agrees better with TRBJ1-5, so the J call may be wrong. Germline V lookup: CDR1 DFQATT, CDR2 SNEGSKA (reference sequence). The CDR3 has 21 amino acids. CDR3 region: CSASSRQGAVAGVTSTDTQHF. The CDR3 nucleotides are TGCAGTGCTAGTTCCCGACAGGGGGCTGTAGCGGGAGTGACTAGCACAGATACGCAGCATTTT.

The V gene is TRBV6-1, the J gene TRBJ2-5; 7 nucleotides agree with TRBD1. The J segment lost 4 bases and the V segment lost 4 bases, leaving 9 bases of the junction unmatched. This CDR3 is 15 amino acids long. From germline, CDR1 is MNHNS and CDR2 SASEGT. CDR3 residues: CASSVSGGLRETQYF. The CDR3 DNA sequence: TGTGCCAGCAGTGTTTCAGGGGGTTTAAGAGAGACCCAGTACTTC.